This T cell receptor (beta chain) was captured in a study of T cell responses to AZD1222 COVID-19 vaccine. This CDR3 has 14 residues. The V segment lost 8 bases and the J segment 6 bases; nucleotides outside the gene matches: 8. Germline V gene lookup returns CDR1 LNHNV and CDR2 YYDKDF (reference sequence). Measured with immunoSEQ multiplex PCR; TCRdb has only the in-frame clones, and not every one. The sample consists of 150,000 to 200,000 clones, 75% to 90% of them appearing once. This TCR was sampled from an adult in good health. V and J are TRBV15 and TRBJ2-7; 12 nucleotides agree with TRBD2. The specimen was peripheral blood, collected on day 0 of AZD1222 vaccination. The CDR3 region has the DNA TGTGCCACCGCCTGGACTAGCGGGATCCCCGAGCAGTACTTC. Its translation is CATAWTSGIPEQYF.